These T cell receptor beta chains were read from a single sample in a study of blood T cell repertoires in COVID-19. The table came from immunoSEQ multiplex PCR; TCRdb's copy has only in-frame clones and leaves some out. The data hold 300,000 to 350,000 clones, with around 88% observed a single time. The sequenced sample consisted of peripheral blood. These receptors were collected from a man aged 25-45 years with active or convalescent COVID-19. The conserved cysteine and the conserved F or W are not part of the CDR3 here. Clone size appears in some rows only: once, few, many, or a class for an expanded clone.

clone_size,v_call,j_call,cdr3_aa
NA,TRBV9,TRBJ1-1,ASSVAGRDEAF
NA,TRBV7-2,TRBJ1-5,ASSLDRSNQPQH
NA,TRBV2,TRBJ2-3,ASTLSRERVTDTQY
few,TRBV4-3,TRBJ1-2,ASSQGEGAIGYGYT
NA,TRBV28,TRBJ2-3,ASSSTDTQY
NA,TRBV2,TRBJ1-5,ASSTRPGESSNQPQH
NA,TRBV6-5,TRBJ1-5,ASGPISNQPQH
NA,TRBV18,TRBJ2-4,ASSPLLELAKNIQY
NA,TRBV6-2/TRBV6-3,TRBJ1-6,ASSTPDGSSYNSPLH
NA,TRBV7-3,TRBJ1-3,ASSFGTGNTIY